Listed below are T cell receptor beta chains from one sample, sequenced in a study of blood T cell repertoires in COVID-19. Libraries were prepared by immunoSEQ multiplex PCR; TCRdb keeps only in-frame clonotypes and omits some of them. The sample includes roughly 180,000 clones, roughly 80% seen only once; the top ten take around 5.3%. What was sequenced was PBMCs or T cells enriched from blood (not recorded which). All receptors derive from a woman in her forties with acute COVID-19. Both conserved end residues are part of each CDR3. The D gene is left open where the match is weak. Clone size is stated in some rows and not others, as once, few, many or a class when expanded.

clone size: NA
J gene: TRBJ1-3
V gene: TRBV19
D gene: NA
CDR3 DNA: TGTGCCAGTAGTCCAAAGGGGTCTGGAAACACCATATATTTT
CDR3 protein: CASSPKGSGNTIYF

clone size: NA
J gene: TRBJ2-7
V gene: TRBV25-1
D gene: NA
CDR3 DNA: TGTGCCAGCCGAACAAGGGGACTTACTTCCTACGAGCAGTACTTC
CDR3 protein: CASRTRGLTSYEQYF

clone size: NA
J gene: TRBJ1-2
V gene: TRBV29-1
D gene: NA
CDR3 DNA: TGCAGCGCCCGGGTGAACTATGGCTACACCTTC
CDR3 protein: CSARVNYGYTF

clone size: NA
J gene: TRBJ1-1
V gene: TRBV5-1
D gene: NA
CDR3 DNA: TGCGCCAGCAGCTTGGTTATAGCGGGGGGCGAAGCTTTCTTT
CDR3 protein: CASSLVIAGGEAFF

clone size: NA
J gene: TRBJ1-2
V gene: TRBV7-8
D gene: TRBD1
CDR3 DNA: TGTGCCAGCAGCCATCGTTGGACAGGCGGGTTCGGCTACACCTTC
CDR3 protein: CASSHRWTGGFGYTF

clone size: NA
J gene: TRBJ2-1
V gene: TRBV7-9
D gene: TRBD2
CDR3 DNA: TGTGCCAGCAGCTTCGTCGATGCTAGCGGGGCTCCCTACAATGAGCAGTTCTTC
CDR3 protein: CASSFVDASGAPYNEQFF

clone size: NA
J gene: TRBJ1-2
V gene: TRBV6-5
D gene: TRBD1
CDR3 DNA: TGTGCCAGCACCTTGGGGACAGGGGGGAGCTACACCTTC
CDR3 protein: CASTLGTGGSYTF

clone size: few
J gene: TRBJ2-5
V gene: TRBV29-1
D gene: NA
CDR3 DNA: TGCAGCGTTGACCCCCAGGAGACCCAGTACTTC
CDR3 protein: CSVDPQETQYF

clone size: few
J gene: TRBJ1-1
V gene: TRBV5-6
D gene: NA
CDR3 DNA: TGTGCCAGCAGCTTGCAAGGGGTCGCTGAAGCTTTCTTT
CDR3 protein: CASSLQGVAEAFF

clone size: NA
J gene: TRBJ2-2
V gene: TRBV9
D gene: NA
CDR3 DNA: TGTGCCAGCACCGAACAAGGGTCTAGCGTGGGGGAGCTGTTTTTT
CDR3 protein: CASTEQGSSVGELFF

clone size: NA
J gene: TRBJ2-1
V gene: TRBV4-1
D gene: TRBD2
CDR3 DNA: TGCGCCAGCAGCCTATCTAATGGCGGGAGGGCCGGTAATGAGCAGTTCTTC
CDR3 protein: CASSLSNGGRAGNEQFF

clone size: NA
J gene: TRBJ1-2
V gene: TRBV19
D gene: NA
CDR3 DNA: TGTGCCAGTAGTTCCTTTGCTGGGCAGTTCTATGGCTACACCTTC
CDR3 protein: CASSSFAGQFYGYTF

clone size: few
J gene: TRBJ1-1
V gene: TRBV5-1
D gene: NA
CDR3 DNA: TGCGCCAGCAGCTTGTCAGGTCGGGCAGGGGCGAACACTGAAGCTTTCTTT
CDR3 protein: CASSLSGRAGANTEAFF

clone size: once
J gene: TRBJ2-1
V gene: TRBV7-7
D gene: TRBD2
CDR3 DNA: TGTGCTAGCAGCTACCGACCCGGGACTAGCAATGATCTAAGCTCCTACAATGAGCAGTTCTTC
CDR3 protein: CASSYRPGTSNDLSSYNEQFF

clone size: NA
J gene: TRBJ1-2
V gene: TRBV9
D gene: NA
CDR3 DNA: TGTGCCAGCAGCGTCGCAGGGCCCTATGGCTACACCTTC
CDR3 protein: CASSVAGPYGYTF

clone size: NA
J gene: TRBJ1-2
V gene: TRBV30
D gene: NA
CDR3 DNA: TGTGCCTGTGGGGCTGAGGGCTACACCTTC
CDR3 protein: CACGAEGYTF

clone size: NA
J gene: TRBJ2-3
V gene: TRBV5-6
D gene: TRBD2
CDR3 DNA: TGTGCCAGCAGCTTGGCGGGAGGCCGGGGAGATACGCAGTATTTT
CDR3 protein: CASSLAGGRGDTQYF